The 14 T cell receptor beta chains below come from one sample, sequenced in a study of cytomegalovirus exposure and HLA in healthy donors. Both 60 Vbeta primers and 13 Jbeta primers went into the PCR. Profiling relied on immunoSEQ multiplex PCR, and the TCRdb table lists in-frame clones only, not all of them. The table lists around 150,000 clones, around 9.6% of them singletons. Material: PBMCs. The receptors come from a male donor in good health and CMV-seronegative.

This clone was seen a handful of times. The chain employs TRBV9 and TRBJ1-3; D is uncertain. The V end was cut by 3 bases, the J end by 0 bases, with 13 bases between. The germline V gene encodes CDR1 SGDLS and CDR2 YYNGEE. CDR3 length equals 16 residues. The CDR3 sequence is CASSGQVYLSGNTIYF. The CDR3 nucleotides are TGTGCCAGCAGCGGGCAGGTTTATCTCTCTGGAAACACCATATATTTT.

CDR3 bases: TGCAGCGTTGGGGGCGCCCCGAACACTGAAGCTTTCTTT. The encoded protein is CSVGGAPNTEAFF. The chain carries TRBV29-1 and TRBJ1-1; the D gene is possibly TRBD1 (5 bases). The CDR3 consists of 13 residues. CDR1 and CDR2 (germline): SQVTM, ANQGSEA. Trimming left V 4 bases short and J 1 base short, with 10 bases between.

This clone has a handful of counts. The chain links TRBV7-9 to TRBJ2-1, with TRBD1 matching 7 bases. V lost 5 bases, J lost 1 base, and 8 bases stayed unmatched. The CDR3 is 16 amino acids. Germline assignment: CDR1 SEHNR and CDR2 FQNEAQ (reference sequence). CDR3 coding DNA: TGTGCCAGCAGCCACAGACAGGGCGATTCCTACAATGAGCAGTTCTTC. Translation: CASSHRQGDSYNEQFF.

Details on this clone: This specimen includes other DNA sequences encoding the same CDR3. The V and J genes are TRBV5-1 and TRBJ1-5; weak D call: TRBD1 (5 bases). Trimming took off 1 base at V and 4 bases at J, with 9 bases between the two ends. There are 14 residues in the CDR3. Germline V CDR1 and CDR2: SGHRS, YFSETQ. CDR3 DNA sequence: TGCGCCAGCAGCTTGTCGGGGGGAAATCAGCCCCAGCATTTT. Protein: CASSLSGGNQPQHF.

The chain is built from TRBV9 and TRBJ2-3; 10 positions match TRBD2. Germline trimming cut 0 bases from V and 4 bases from J; bases unmatched to any gene: 8. The germline CDR1 and CDR2 sequences are SGDLS and YYNGEE. CDR3 length: 17 amino acids. The CDR3, as DNA: TGTGCCAGCAGCGTAGCCCCCTCTAGCGGGAGTTCAGATACGCAGTATTTT. This sequence encodes CASSVAPSSGSSDTQYF. The variable domain in full, with the rest retrieved from reference TRBV9 and TRBJ2-3, is DSGVTQTPKHLITATGQRVTLRCSPRSGDLSVYWYQQSLDQGLQFLIQYYNGEERAKGNILERFSAQQFPDLHSELNLSSLELGDSALYFCASSVAPSSGSSDTQYFGPGTRLTVL.

The chain has TRBV2 and TRBJ1-6, with 8 bases lining up with TRBD1. After removal of 6 bases from V and 0 bases from J, the junction contained 4 bases not matched to a gene. The germline V gene encodes CDR1 SNHLY and CDR2 FYNNEI. CDR3 size: 16 residues. The CDR3 bases are TGTGCCAGCAGAGGGACAGGAAGCTCCTATAATTCACCCCTCCACTTT. Translation gives CASRGTGSSYNSPLHF.

This clone was seen a handful of times. The chain has TRBV7-3 and TRBJ1-1, with D uncertain. Trimming took 2 bases from V and 1 from J, leaving 11 bases between them. The length of the CDR3 is 15 residues. Per the germline V gene, CDR1 is SGHTA and CDR2 is FQGTGA. The CDR3 nucleotides read TGTGCCAGCAGCTTAGTGGCAAACCCGAACACTGAAGCTTTCTTT. This encodes CASSLVANPNTEAFF.

This clone was observed a few times. V gene TRBV28 combines with J gene TRBJ2-1, with 8 bases fitting TRBD2. The junction had 11 bases not matched to a gene; V was cut back by 6 bases and J by 4 bases. The CDR3 extends over 16 amino acids. CDR1 and CDR2 (germline): MDHEN, SYDVKM. CDR3 loop: CASRGSSAGGYNEQFF. DNA for the CDR3: TGTGCCAGCAGGGGATCGTCGGCGGGAGGTTACAATGAGCAGTTCTTC.

Here the CDR3 reads CASSLGQGAHYGYTF. The CDR3 nucleotides read TGTGCCAGCAGCTTGGGGCAGGGGGCCCACTATGGCTACACCTTC. J is TRBJ1-2 and V is TRBV5-8, with 8 bases aligning to TRBD1. This CDR3 spans 15 amino acids. The V gene's germline CDR1 is SGHTS and CDR2 YDEGEE. V lost 0 bases, J lost 3 bases, and 4 bases stayed unmatched. The entire variable domain, with the rest obtained from reference TRBV5-8 and TRBJ1-2, is as follows: EAGVTQSPTHLIKTRGQQATLRCSPISGHTSVYWYQQALGLGLQFLLWYDEGEERNRGNFPPRFSGRQFPNYSSELNVNALELEDSALYLCASSLGQGAHYGYTFGSGTRLTVV.

V usage is TRBV27 and J usage is TRBJ2-2; D might be TRBD1 (6 bases). From germline, CDR1 is MNHEY and CDR2 SMNVEV (reference sequence). V lost 9 bases and J 0 bases, leaving 11 bases between the germline ends. CDR3 length: 14 residues. CDR3 protein: CAREQGSNTGELFF. CDR3 nucleotides: TGTGCCAGGGAACAGGGCTCGAACACCGGGGAGCTGTTTTTT.

This clone was detected a few times. The rearrangement joins TRBV28 to TRBJ2-2; 9 bases agree with TRBD2. V lost 8 bases, J lost 4 bases, and 5 bases stayed unmatched. The CDR3 contains 14 residues. The V gene's germline CDR1 is MDHEN and CDR2 SYDVKM. The CDR3 bases are TGTGCCAGCTTAGCGGGAGCGGTCACCGGGGAGCTGTTTTTT. This sequence encodes CASLAGAVTGELFF.

The CDR3, as DNA: TGTGCCAGTAGCCCCGAGGGGGTCTATGGCTACACCTTC. Translated, it gives CASSPEGVYGYTF. This chain connects TRBV19 to TRBJ1-2, with D possibly being TRBD1 (6 bases). Germline-derived CDR1 and CDR2 are LNHDA and SQIVND (reference sequence). V shed 6 bases and J shed 4 bases, with 12 bases lying between them. The CDR3 runs 13 residues.

The V and J genes are TRBV19 and TRBJ2-1; 15 bases fit TRBD2. This CDR3 region has 18 residues. J was trimmed by 10 bases and V by 3 bases; bases with no gene match: 13. The germline V gene has CDR1 LNHDA and CDR2 SQIVND (reference sequence). For the CDR3, the DNA is TGTGCCAGTAGTATTAGGACTAGCGGGAGGGGTCTTGGGGGGGAGCAGTTCTTC. It translates to CASSIRTSGRGLGGEQFF. Using reference TRBV19 and TRBJ2-1 for the parts outside the CDR3, the full variable domain is DGGITQSPKYLFRKEGQNVTLSCEQNLNHDAMYWYRQDPGQGLRLIYYSQIVNDFQKGDIAEGYSVSREKKESFPLTVTSAQKNPTAFYLCASSIRTSGRGLGGEQFFGPGTRLTVL.

CDR3 sequence reads: CASARFEQFF. For the CDR3, the DNA is TGTGCCAGCGCGCGGTTCGAGCAGTTCTTC. The chain is built from TRBV28 and TRBJ2-1; no clear D. CDR1 is MDHEN, CDR2 SYDVKM, per germline. V lost 8 bases and J lost 10, with 9 bases in between. This CDR3 is 10 amino acids long.